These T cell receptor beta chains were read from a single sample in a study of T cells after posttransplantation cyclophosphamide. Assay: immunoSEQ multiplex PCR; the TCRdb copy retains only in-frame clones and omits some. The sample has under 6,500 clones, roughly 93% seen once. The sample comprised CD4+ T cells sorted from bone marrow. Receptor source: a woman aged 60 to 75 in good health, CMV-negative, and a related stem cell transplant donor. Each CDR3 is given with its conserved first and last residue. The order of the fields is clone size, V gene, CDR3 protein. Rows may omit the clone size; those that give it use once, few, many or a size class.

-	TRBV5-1	CASSLAGGALYNEQFF
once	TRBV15	CATSRSRGQGADGYTF
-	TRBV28	CASSSRLLGTNEKLFF
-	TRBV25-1	CASGLRGGIDTQYF
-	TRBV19	CASSRGFEEKLFF
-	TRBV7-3	CASSASGRTNEQFF
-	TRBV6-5	CASSYWGAEAFF
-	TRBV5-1	CASSLGGGTEAFF
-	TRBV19	CASSRDRGVGGELFF
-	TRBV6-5	CASSQQGLTGELFF
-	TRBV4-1	CASSQDRGTGVNEQFF
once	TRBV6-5	CASKGTNYGYTF
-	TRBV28	CASTRRGFNYGYTF
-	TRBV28	CASSKQGLGTEAFF